The source of this T cell receptor (beta chain) is a study of blood T cell repertoires in COVID-19. Across the whole study: The United States, Italy and Spain were the sources of the acute and convalescent COVID-19 samples. PBMCs, B-cell-depleted T cells, or T cells provided the cDNA or gDNA that made up the material.

Sequencing was performed with immunoSEQ multiplex PCR; in TCRdb, only in-frame clones are kept and a portion is missing. The sample lists hundreds of thousands of clones, approximately 83% seen once, with approximately 2% in the top ten. As for this clone: In the same sample, other DNA sequences code for this CDR3.

J gave up 6 bases and V 1 base, and 0 bases lay outside the gene matches. CDR1 is SGHAT, CDR2 FQNNGV, per germline. The CDR3 is 14 residues long. Sequenced material: peripheral blood. The receptor comes from a woman under 40 who had recovered from COVID-19. The rearrangement links TRBV11-2 to TRBJ2-3; TRBD2 aligns across 11 bases. This CDR3 is CASSLGLAGDTQYF. CDR3 nucleotides: TGTGCCAGCAGCTTAGGACTAGCGGGGGATACGCAGTATTTT.